This paragraph reports one T cell receptor beta chain. Its antigen is undetermined. It was CD45RO-negative cells, positively selected for CCR7, that made up naive CD8 cells, with terminally differentiated effector memory CD45RA+ cells excluded. The data are from a study of shared clonotypes between healthy human individuals. Germline CDR1 SGDLS, CDR2 YYNGEE. J gave up 6 bases and V 0 bases, and 9 bases lay outside the gene matches. This CDR3 comprises 16 residues. Notes on the study in general: The naive CD4 repertoires of several donors were compared, and roughly 5% of clonotypes were shared. Rarefaction revealed incomplete sorted-subset sequencing despite large depth.

Sequencing used immunoSEQ multiplex PCR; TCRdb keeps in-frame clones, though not all of them. The data contain around 2,000,000 clones, 85% to 95% of them singletons. This TCR came from a man aged 18 to 29 in good health. The sequencing input was naive CD8+ T cells sorted from blood. The chain joins TRBV9 to TRBJ2-3; 8 nucleotides agree with TRBD2. DNA for the CDR3: TGTGCCAGCAGCGTAGGCGGGAGGACCATAGGTGATACGCAGTATTTT. It is translated as CASSVGGRTIGDTQYF.